These 24 T cell receptor beta chains were all obtained from the same sample, sequenced in a study of cytomegalovirus exposure and HLA in healthy donors. PCR involved 60 Vbeta and 13 Jbeta primers. Sequenced by immunoSEQ multiplex PCR; TCRdb stores in-frame clones only, minus some. The sample comprises some 150,000 clones, 79% of which are singletons, and roughly 2% rests with the top ten. Material for sequencing was PBMCs. Source of these receptors: a man aged 40-50 years in good health and CMV-seronegative.

The chain is built from TRBV7-8 and TRBJ2-2; D perhaps matches TRBD1 (6 bases). CDR3 length: 15 amino acids. The germline V and J ends were trimmed by 3 bases and 1 base, with 9 bases remaining between them. CDR1 and CDR2 from the germline V gene are SGHVS and FQNEAQ. The CDR3: CASSFQQGNTGELFF. The CDR3 region has the DNA TGTGCCAGCAGCTTCCAACAGGGGAACACCGGGGAGCTGTTTTTT.

The chain recombines TRBV2 with TRBJ1-3; D is undetermined. Trimming took off 6 bases at V and 8 bases at J, with 8 bases between the two ends. The germline V gene encodes CDR1 SNHLY and CDR2 FYNNEI. The CDR3 spans 11 residues. The CDR3 nucleotides are TGTGCCAGCAGCAGGTCGTACACCATATATTTT. It is translated as CASSRSYTIYF.

Written as DNA, the CDR3 is TGTGCCAGCAATCAAGGGGTACTAGCGCTAGATCGAGAGACCCAGTACTTC. Amino acids: CASNQGVLALDRETQYF. The chain is built from TRBV28 and TRBJ2-5; 7 bases fit TRBD2. The CDR3 spans 17 residues. Per germline, CDR1 MDHEN and CDR2 SYDVKM. V lost 7 bases and J lost 4; bases outside the gene matches: 18. The variable domain in full, completed from reference TRBV28 and TRBJ2-5, reads DVKVTQSSRYLVKRTGEKVFLECVQDMDHENMFWYRQDPGLGLRLIYFSYDVKMKEKGDIPEGYSVSREKKERFSLILESASTNQTSMYLCASNQGVLALDRETQYFGPGTRLLVL.

There are a few counts of this clone. The chain couples TRBV6-5 to TRBJ2-3; D is uncertain. From germline, CDR1 is MNHEY and CDR2 SVGAGI. Between the trimmed V and J ends, which lost 0 bases and 3 bases, there was a span of 4 bases. The CDR3 totals 13 residues. CDR3 loop: CASSYSLTDTQYF. CDR3 in DNA: TGTGCCAGCAGTTACTCGTTAACAGATACGCAGTATTTT.

The rearrangement joins TRBV10-3 to TRBJ2-5; TRBD2 matches at 12 bases. The V gene's germline CDR1 is ENHRY and CDR2 SYGVKD. Losses at the gene ends were 3 bases for V and 4 bases for J; bases not matched to a gene: 15. This CDR3 is built from 19 residues. The CDR3 protein is CAISEPLAGGLVGRETQYF. The CDR3 DNA follows: TGTGCCATCAGTGAACCTCTAGCGGGAGGGCTCGTTGGGCGAGAGACCCAGTACTTC.

The chain couples TRBV6-1 to TRBJ2-7; a weak D match, TRBD1 (6 bases). Trimming stripped 6 bases from V and 0 bases from J, with 6 bases between. This CDR3 comprises 12 residues. CDR1 MNHNS and CDR2 SASEGT come from the germline V gene. The CDR3 is CASRDSSYEQYF. The DNA of the CDR3 is TGTGCCAGCAGGGACAGCTCCTACGAGCAGTACTTC.

This clone turned up a few times. This sequence joins TRBV28 and TRBJ2-1; 7 bases align to TRBD1. Germline V gene data show CDR1 as MDHEN and CDR2 as SYDVKM. The CDR3 is made up of 13 amino acids. V trimming: 2 bases; J trimming: 5 bases; junction bases outside the gene matches: 0. The CDR3 spells CASSLGTDNEQFF. The CDR3 nucleotides read TGTGCCAGCAGTTTAGGGACAGACAATGAGCAGTTCTTC. The variable domain in full, with the rest retrieved from reference TRBV28 and TRBJ2-1, is DVKVTQSSRYLVKRTGEKVFLECVQDMDHENMFWYRQDPGLGLRLIYFSYDVKMKEKGDIPEGYSVSREKKERFSLILESASTNQTSMYLCASSLGTDNEQFFGPGTRLTVL.

The rearrangement uses TRBV19 and TRBJ1-1, with TRBD1 as a possible D gene (5 bases). There are 13 residues in the CDR3. V shed 10 bases and J shed 1 base, with 13 bases lying between them. Germline-derived CDR1 and CDR2 are LNHDA and SQIVND (reference sequence). The CDR3 reads CATLAGRNTEAFF. The CDR3 DNA follows: TGTGCCACCCTGGCAGGGCGGAACACTGAAGCTTTCTTT.

The chain combines TRBV5-4 with TRBJ2-7, with 7 nucleotides matching TRBD1. After removal of 2 bases from V and 2 bases from J, the junction contained 7 bases not matched to a gene. The CDR3 consists of 15 residues. Germline CDR1 and CDR2: SGHNT and YYREEE (reference sequence). The chain's CDR3 is CASSLPGQIPYEQYF. The CDR3 nucleotides read TGTGCCAGCAGCTTACCGGGACAGATCCCCTACGAGCAGTACTTC.

The J gene is TRBJ2-2, the V gene TRBV11-2; D is undetermined. Trimming removed 1 base at V and 6 bases at J, with 9 bases between. This CDR3 contains 14 residues. Germline CDR1 reads SGHAT; CDR2 reads FQNNGV. The chain's CDR3 is CASSLVSGSGELFF. The CDR3 DNA reads TGTGCCAGCAGCTTAGTATCGGGTTCCGGGGAGCTGTTTTTT.

This chain joins TRBV19 and TRBJ2-5, with D possibly TRBD2 on 6 matching bases. The V end lost 9 bases, the J end lost 5 bases, and 19 bases lay between the germline ends. This CDR3 has 14 amino acids. Per germline, CDR1 LNHDA and CDR2 SQIVND (reference sequence). CDR3 DNA: TGTGCCAGCTCCGGCGGGGTCCCTCCCGAGACCCAGTACTTC. Translating it yields CASSGGVPPETQYF.

The V call is TRBV11-2, the J call TRBJ2-5; 10 bases are shared with TRBD2. With the DNA end fitting TRBJ2-7 better, the J assignment may be wrong. Germline CDR1 SGHAT, CDR2 FQNNGV. The CDR3 length is 16 residues. For the CDR3, the DNA is TGTGCCAGCAGCTTAGGGAGCGGGAGGGGTACCTACGAGCAGTACTTC. Translated: CASSLGSGRGTYEQYF.

This clone is a singleton in its sample. This chain links TRBV29-1 with TRBJ2-7; 10 nucleotides match TRBD1. J was trimmed by 7 bases and V by 6 bases; bases with no gene match: 6. Germline CDR1 is SQVTM and CDR2 is ANQGSEA. CDR3 length: 12 amino acids. CDR3 sequence (DNA): TGCAGCGTGGGGACAGGGGTGGATGAGCAGTACTTC. Its translation is CSVGTGVDEQYF.

J is TRBJ2-5 and V is TRBV11-1; D is unclear. The J call may be wrong; the DNA end is better matched by TRBJ2-7. CDR1 and CDR2 (germline): SGHAT, FQDESV (reference sequence). This CDR3 region has 13 residues. The CDR3 DNA reads as TGTGCCAGCAGCTTCCTTTTAACCTACGAGCAGTACTTC. This translates into CASSFLLTYEQYF.

The chain links TRBV2 to TRBJ2-1; 8 nucleotides agree with TRBD2. Germline CDR1 is SNHLY and CDR2 is FYNNEI. The V gene end was trimmed by 5 bases and the J gene end by 9 bases; junction bases not matched to a gene: 12. This CDR3 is 15 amino acids long. The CDR3 is CASSPRGAGGGEQFF. DNA for the CDR3: TGTGCCAGCAGTCCCAGGGGCGCGGGAGGCGGTGAGCAGTTCTTC.

This clone showed up just once. The chain links TRBV11-2 to TRBJ2-7; weak D call: TRBD2 (5 bases). The CDR3 has 14 amino acids. CDR1 SGHAT and CDR2 FQNNGV come from the germline V gene. With 2 bases removed from V and 2 bases from J, the gap between germline ends came to 10 bases. CDR3: CASSLPGIPYEQYF. The CDR3 DNA follows: TGTGCCAGCAGCTTACCCGGGATTCCCTACGAGCAGTACTTC.

In this sample, this clone turned up a few times. The V call is TRBV4-3, the J call TRBJ1-1; D uncertain. V shed 0 bases and J shed 8 bases, with 7 bases lying between them. Germline V gene sequence: CDR1 LGHNA, CDR2 YSLEER. The CDR3 runs to 12 residues. In nucleotides, the CDR3 is TGCGCCAGCAGCCAAGATCGCGTGGAAGCTTTCTTT. The encoded protein is CASSQDRVEAFF.

The chain has TRBV7-8 and TRBJ2-2; D remains ambiguous. Looked up from germline, CDR1 is SGHVS and CDR2 is FQNEAQ. There are 16 residues in the CDR3. V dropped 1 base and J dropped 6 bases, with 15 bases sitting between them. For the CDR3, the DNA is TGTGCCAGCAGCTTAGTGGTTTCGGTTTCGGCCGGGGAGCTGTTTTTT. Translated: CASSLVVSVSAGELFF.

For this clone: Compared with germline, one end of the junction differs, possibly owing to a read error. The chain links TRBV7-9 to TRBJ2-3, with a tentative D call TRBD2 (5 bases). Germline V gives CDR1 SEHNR, CDR2 FQNEAQ (reference sequence). The CDR3 spans 12 residues. The CDR3 protein is CSSSFGDDTQYF. The CDR3 DNA reads as TGTTCCAGCAGCTTCGGGGATGATACGCAGTATTTT.

The chain uses TRBV30 and TRBJ1-2; TRBD1 agrees at 10 bases. Germline trimming cut 5 bases from V and 7 bases from J; bases unmatched to any gene: 7. The CDR3 covers 13 residues. Germline CDR1 and CDR2: GTSNPN and SVGIG (reference sequence). CDR3 sequence reads: CAWLGTGVGGYTF. The CDR3 DNA sequence: TGTGCCTGGCTTGGGACAGGGGTTGGTGGCTACACCTTC.

CDR3 sequence (DNA): TGCGCCAGCAGCTTGGGACAGGGAGGCCAAGAGACCCAGTACTTC. Translated, it gives CASSLGQGGQETQYF. The chain combines TRBV5-1 with TRBJ2-5; D possibly corresponds to TRBD1 (7 bases). Trimming removed 0 bases at V and 1 base at J, with 10 bases between. Germline CDR1 is SGHRS and CDR2 is YFSETQ. This CDR3 region has 15 residues.

The CDR3 region is CASSAQGRDEQFF. The CDR3 DNA sequence: TGTGCCAGCAGCGCACAGGGAAGAGATGAGCAGTTCTTC. J is TRBJ2-1 and V is TRBV9; tentative D call: TRBD1 (6 bases). Germline CDR1 is SGDLS and CDR2 is YYNGEE. CDR3 size: 13 residues. V lost 3 bases and J 8 bases, leaving 12 bases between the germline ends.

V is TRBV19 and J is TRBJ2-2, with D tentatively TRBD2 (6 bases). Between the trimmed V and J ends, which lost 3 bases and 1 base, there was a span of 21 bases. The germline V gene encodes CDR1 LNHDA and CDR2 SQIVND (reference sequence). This CDR3 comprises 19 residues. In DNA, the CDR3 is TGTGCCAGTAGTATTTTGATCGCGGTAGGGCGGGGGAACACCGGGGAGCTGTTTTTT. It encodes CASSILIAVGRGNTGELFF.

This sequence joins TRBV9 and TRBJ1-1; TRBD1 agrees at 9 bases. V dropped 5 bases and J dropped 11; count of bases not matched to a gene: 4. This CDR3 spans 11 amino acids. The germline gives CDR1 SGDLS, CDR2 YYNGEE. The CDR3 loop is CASSRTGEAFF. Written as DNA, the CDR3 is TGTGCCAGCAGTCGGACAGGGGAGGCTTTCTTT.